This passage covers 8 T cell receptor beta chains from one sample sequenced in a study of T cells in Graves' hyperthyroidism and ophthalmopathy. Using RNA transcripts as the source, TCR beta CDR3 regions were amplified. The HTBI primer set served for first-round RT-PCR of the TCR CDR3. TCRdb itself ran the multiplex PCR reads through MiXCR, one entry per CDR3 protein. The sample has around 400,000 distinct CDR3 sequences; 15% to 19% are singletons. Material for sequencing was blood. All receptors come from a woman aged 18-29 years with Graves' hyperthyroidism that later progressed to Graves' ophthalmopathy.

At least ten counts were recorded for this clonotype. The V and J genes are TRBV18 and TRBJ2-5, with 9 positions matching TRBD2. The CDR3 is 16 amino acids. The V gene end was trimmed by 3 bases and the J gene end by 5 bases; junction bases not matched to a gene: 10. CDR1 is KGHSH, CDR2 LQKENI, per germline. DNA of the CDR3: TGTGCCAGCTCACCGGGGCCTAGCGGGAAGTTTGAGACCCAGTACTTC. Translation: CASSPGPSGKFETQYF.

The chain uses TRBV12-3 or TRBV12-4 and TRBJ2-7, with D unclear. This CDR3 has 13 residues. V was cut by 5 bases and J by 1 base, with 9 bases left in between. The CDR3, as DNA: TGTGCCAGCAGTCAGGTCGCGTCCTACGAGCAGTACTTC. Translated: CASSQVASYEQYF.

This chain uses TRBV7-9 with TRBJ2-1; TRBD2 aligns across 12 bases. The CDR3 has 16 amino acids. J gave up 2 bases and V 8 bases, and 7 bases lay outside the gene matches. Germline V CDR1 and CDR2: SEHNR, FQNEAQ (reference sequence). CDR3 DNA sequence: TGTGCCAGCGGGCTAGCGGGAGGGCCAACCTACAATGAGCAGTTCTTC. Its translation: CASGLAGGPTYNEQFF.

In this sample, this clonotype turned up many times. This chain links TRBV28 with TRBJ2-7; 8 bases are a match to TRBD1. V was pared by 1 base and J by 5 bases, with 7 bases of the junction left unmatched. Germline CDR1 reads MDHEN; CDR2 reads SYDVKM. This CDR3 region has 15 residues. The CDR3 is CASSLYQDRAHEQYF. CDR3 bases: TGTGCCAGCAGTTTATACCAGGACAGGGCACACGAGCAGTACTTC.

In this sample, this clonotype turned up a few times. This chain uses TRBV25-1 with TRBJ1-1; D call uncertain. Germline CDR1 and CDR2: MGHDK and SYGVNS. Trimming took off 2 bases at V and 0 bases at J, with 16 bases between the two ends. This CDR3 region has 17 residues. Here the CDR3 reads CASSERTPWRMNTEAFF. The CDR3 DNA reads TGTGCCAGCAGTGAACGCACCCCGTGGCGGATGAACACTGAAGCTTTCTTT.

This clonotype was counted at least ten times. The chain employs TRBV29-1 and TRBJ2-1; 8 bases map to TRBD1. Germline CDR1 and CDR2: SQVTM and ANQGSEA. Trimming took 5 bases from V and 9 from J; bases not matched to a gene: 9. The CDR3 consists of 13 residues. The CDR3 region has the DNA TGCAGCGTTTTCCGGACAGGGCGTGGTGAGCAGTTCTTC. It codes for CSVFRTGRGEQFF.

The sample holds a few counts of this clonotype. The rearrangement links TRBV19 to TRBJ2-7, with 10 positions matching TRBD2. V shed 5 bases, J shed 0 bases, and the junction held 7 bases outside the gene matches. In germline, CDR1 is LNHDA, CDR2 SQIVND (reference sequence). This CDR3 contains 16 residues. The CDR3 region is CASSGGLAESSYEQYF. CDR3 in DNA: TGTGCCAGTAGTGGAGGACTAGCGGAAAGCTCCTACGAGCAGTACTTC.

This chain connects TRBV19 to TRBJ1-1; D might be TRBD1 (6 bases). V shed 3 bases and J shed 3 bases, with 11 bases lying between them. The CDR3 consists of 14 residues. The germline V gene encodes CDR1 LNHDA and CDR2 SQIVND (reference sequence). The CDR3 bases are TGTGCCAGTAGTATTTCCAGGGGTGACACTGAAGCTTTCTTT. This sequence encodes CASSISRGDTEAFF. Drawing the rest from reference TRBV19 and TRBJ1-1, the complete variable domain is DGGITQSPKYLFRKEGQNVTLSCEQNLNHDAMYWYRQDPGQGLRLIYYSQIVNDFQKGDIAEGYSVSREKKESFPLTVTSAQKNPTAFYLCASSISRGDTEAFFGQGTRLTVV.